This T cell receptor beta chain was captured in a study of T cells after yellow fever vaccination. Study results and caveats: Abundant clonotypes from the bulk population could contaminate FACS-sorted repertoires.

TCRdb re-analysed the 5' RACE reads in MiXCR, keeping a single row per CDR3 protein. The sample includes about 260,000 distinct CDR3 sequences, about 3.5% of them seen just once. CDR1 and CDR2 (germline): MNHNY, SVGAGI (reference sequence). The CDR3 is 15 amino acids. The V and J ends lost 2 bases and 5 bases, in that order; junction bases with no gene match: 4. This clonotype was recorded many times. Antigen unknown. The material sequenced was PBMCs, taken 15 days after the yellow fever booster vaccination. The chain uses TRBV6-6 and TRBJ2-2; 8 bases are shared with TRBD1. The receptor was isolated from a man between 18 and 29 years old who received the YFV17D yellow fever vaccine. The DNA for the CDR3 is TGTGCCAGCAGTTACGGACAGGGAGGTACCGGGGAGCTGTTTTTT. Translated: CASSYGQGGTGELFF.